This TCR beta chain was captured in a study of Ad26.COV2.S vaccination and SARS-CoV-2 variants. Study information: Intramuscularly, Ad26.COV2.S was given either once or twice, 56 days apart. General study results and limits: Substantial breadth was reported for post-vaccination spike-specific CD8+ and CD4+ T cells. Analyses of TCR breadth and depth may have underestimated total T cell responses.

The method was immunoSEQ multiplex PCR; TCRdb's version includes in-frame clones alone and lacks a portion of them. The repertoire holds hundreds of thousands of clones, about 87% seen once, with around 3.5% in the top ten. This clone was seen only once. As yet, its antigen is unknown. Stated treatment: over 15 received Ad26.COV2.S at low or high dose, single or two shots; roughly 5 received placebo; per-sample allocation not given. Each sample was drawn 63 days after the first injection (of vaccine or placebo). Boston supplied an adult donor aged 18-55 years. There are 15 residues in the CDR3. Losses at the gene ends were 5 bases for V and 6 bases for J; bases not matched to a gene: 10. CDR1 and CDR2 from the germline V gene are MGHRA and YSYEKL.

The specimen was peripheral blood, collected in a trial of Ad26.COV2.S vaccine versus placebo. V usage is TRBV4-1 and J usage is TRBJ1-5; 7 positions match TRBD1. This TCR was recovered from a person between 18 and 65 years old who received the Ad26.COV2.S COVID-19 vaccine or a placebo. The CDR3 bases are TGCGCCAGCAGCGCGGGACAGTCGGGGGGTCAGCCCCAGCATTTT. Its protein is CASSAGQSGGQPQHF.